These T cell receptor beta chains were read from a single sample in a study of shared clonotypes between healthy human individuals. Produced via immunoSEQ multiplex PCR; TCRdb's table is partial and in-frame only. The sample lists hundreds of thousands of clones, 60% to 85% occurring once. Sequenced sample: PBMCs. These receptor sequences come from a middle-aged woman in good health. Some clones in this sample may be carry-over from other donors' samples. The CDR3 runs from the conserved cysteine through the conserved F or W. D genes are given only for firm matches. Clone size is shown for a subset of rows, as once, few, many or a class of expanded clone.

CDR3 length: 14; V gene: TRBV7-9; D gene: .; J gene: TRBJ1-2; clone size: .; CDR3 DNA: TGTGCCAGCAGCTTAGGCGGGGCCTACTACGGCTACACCTTC; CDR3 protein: CASSLGGAYYGYTF
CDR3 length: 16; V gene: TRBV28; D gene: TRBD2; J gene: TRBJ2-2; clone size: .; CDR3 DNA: TGTGCCAGCAGTCATCTAGCGGGACCGTCCACCGGGGAGCTGTTTTTT; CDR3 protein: CASSHLAGPSTGELFF
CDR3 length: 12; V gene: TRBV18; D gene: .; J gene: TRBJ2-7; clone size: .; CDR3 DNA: TGTGCCAGCTCACCGGGCTCCTACGAGCAGTACTTC; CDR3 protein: CASSPGSYEQYF
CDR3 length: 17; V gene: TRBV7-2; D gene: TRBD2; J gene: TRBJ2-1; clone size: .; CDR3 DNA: TGTGCCAGCAGCTCGCAACCGACTAGCGGGAGCGGGAATGAGCAGTTCTTC; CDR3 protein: CASSSQPTSGSGNEQFF
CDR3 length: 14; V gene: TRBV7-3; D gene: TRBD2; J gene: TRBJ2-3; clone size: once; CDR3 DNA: TGTGCCAGCAGCTCGGGACTAGCGGCAGATACGCAGTATTTT; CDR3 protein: CASSSGLAADTQYF
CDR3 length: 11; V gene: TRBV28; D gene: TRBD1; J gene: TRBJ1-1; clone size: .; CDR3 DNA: TGTGCCAGCAGTACAGGGGGTGAAGCTTTCTTT; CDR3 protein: CASSTGGEAFF
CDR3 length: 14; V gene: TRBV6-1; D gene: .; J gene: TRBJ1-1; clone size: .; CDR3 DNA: TGTGCCAGCTCTGGTACAGGGCGCGACACTGAAGCTTTCTTT; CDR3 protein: CASSGTGRDTEAFF
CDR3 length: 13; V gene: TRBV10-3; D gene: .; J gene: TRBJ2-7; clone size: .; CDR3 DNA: TGTGCCATCACCGAAAGTAACCTCTACGAGCAGTACTTC; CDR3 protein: CAITESNLYEQYF
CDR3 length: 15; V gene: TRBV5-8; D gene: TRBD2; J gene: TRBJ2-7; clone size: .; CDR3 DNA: TGTGCCAGCAGCTTTGGACTAGCGGGAGAGGACGAGCAGTACTTC; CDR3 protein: CASSFGLAGEDEQYF
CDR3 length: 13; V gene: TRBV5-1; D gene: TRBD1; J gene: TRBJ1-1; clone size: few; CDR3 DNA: TGCGCCAGCAGCGGCTCGACAGGGTCTGAAGCTTTCTTT; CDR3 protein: CASSGSTGSEAFF
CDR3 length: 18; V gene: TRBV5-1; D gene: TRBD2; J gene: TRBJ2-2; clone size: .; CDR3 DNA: TGCGCCAGCAGCTTGGAACTGACTAGCGGGAGGGCTATCGGGGAGCTGTTTTTT; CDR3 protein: CASSLELTSGRAIGELFF
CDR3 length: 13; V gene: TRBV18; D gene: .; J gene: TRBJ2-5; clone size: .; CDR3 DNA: TGTGCCAGCTCACCGGGGCGGCAAGAGACCCAGTACTTC; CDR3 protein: CASSPGRQETQYF
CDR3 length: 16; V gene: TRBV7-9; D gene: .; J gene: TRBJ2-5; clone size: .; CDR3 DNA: TGTGCCAGCAGCGCCCAGCGTGAGGGACCCCAAGAGACCCAGTACTTC; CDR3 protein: CASSAQREGPQETQYF
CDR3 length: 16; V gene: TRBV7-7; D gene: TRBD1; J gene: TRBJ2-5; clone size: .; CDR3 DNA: TGTGCCAGCAGCTTTAGTCCGGGACAGGGCCAAGAGACCCAGTACTTC; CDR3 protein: CASSFSPGQGQETQYF
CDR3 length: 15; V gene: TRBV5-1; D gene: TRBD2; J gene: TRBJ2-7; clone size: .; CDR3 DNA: TGCGCCAGCAGCTCGGTCGCTAGCGGGAGGGGTGAGCAGTACTTC; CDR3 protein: CASSSVASGRGEQYF
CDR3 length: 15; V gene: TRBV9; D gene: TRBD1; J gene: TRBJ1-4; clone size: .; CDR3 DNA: TGTGCCAGCAGCGCCCGCCAGGGGGAGGGTGAAAAACTGTTTTTT; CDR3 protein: CASSARQGEGEKLFF
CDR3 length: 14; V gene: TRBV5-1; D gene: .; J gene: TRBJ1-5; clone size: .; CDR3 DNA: TGCGCCAGCAGCTTAGGGACGGGCGCTCAGCCCCAGCATTTT; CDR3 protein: CASSLGTGAQPQHF
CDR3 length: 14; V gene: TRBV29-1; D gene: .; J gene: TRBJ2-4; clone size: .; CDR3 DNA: TGCAGCGCCTTACAGGACCTAGCCAAAAACATTCAGTACTTC; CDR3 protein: CSALQDLAKNIQYF
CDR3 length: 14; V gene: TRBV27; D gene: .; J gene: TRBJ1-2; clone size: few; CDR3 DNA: TGTGCCAGCAGTTTTTCGCAGGGCATCTATGGCTACACCTTC; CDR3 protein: CASSFSQGIYGYTF
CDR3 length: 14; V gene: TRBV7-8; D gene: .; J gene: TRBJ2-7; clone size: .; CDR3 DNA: TGTGCCAGCAGCTTAGTGCAGGGGTTGAGGGAGCAGTACTTC; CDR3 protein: CASSLVQGLREQYF
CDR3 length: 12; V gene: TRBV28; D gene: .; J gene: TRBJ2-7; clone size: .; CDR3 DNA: TGTGCCAGCAGCACCGAGTGGGGTCTTCAGTACTTC; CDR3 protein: CASSTEWGLQYF
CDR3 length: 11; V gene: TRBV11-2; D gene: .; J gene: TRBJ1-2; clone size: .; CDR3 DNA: TGTGCCAGCAGCTTTGCCTATGGCTACACCTTC; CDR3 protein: CASSFAYGYTF
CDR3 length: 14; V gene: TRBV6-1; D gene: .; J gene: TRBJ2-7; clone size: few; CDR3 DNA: TGTGCCAGCAGTGAAGTAGGGTACTCCTACGAGCAGTACTTC; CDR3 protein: CASSEVGYSYEQYF
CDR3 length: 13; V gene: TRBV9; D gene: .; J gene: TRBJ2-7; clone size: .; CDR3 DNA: TGTGCCAGCAGCGGGGACGGGACTTACGAGCAGTACTTC; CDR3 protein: CASSGDGTYEQYF
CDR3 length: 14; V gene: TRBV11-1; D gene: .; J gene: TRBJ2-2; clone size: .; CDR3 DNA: TGTGCCAGCAGCTTACGGCACAACACCGGGGAGCTGTTTTTT; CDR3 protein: CASSLRHNTGELFF
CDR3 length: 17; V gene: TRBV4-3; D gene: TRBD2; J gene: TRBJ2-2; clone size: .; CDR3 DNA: TGCGCCAGCAGCCAAGGTTCTGCAGACGGGGGGACCGGGGAGCTGTTTTTT; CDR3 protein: CASSQGSADGGTGELFF
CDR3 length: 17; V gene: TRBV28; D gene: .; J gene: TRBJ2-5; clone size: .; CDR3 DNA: TGTGCCAGCAGTTCCCCTAGGGGAGTTAGGCGGCAAGAGACCCAGTACTTC; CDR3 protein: CASSSPRGVRRQETQYF
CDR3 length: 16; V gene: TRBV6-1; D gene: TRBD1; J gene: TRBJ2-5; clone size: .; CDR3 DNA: TGTGCCAGCAGTGCCCGGGACAGGGGCATCGAAGAGACCCAGTACTTC; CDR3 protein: CASSARDRGIEETQYF
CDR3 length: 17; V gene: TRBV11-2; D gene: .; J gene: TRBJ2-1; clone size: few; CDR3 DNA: TGTGCCAGCAGCTTGGGACGGGGTGGAGGGACCCCCTTTAGGCAGTTCTTC; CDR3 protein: CASSLGRGGGTPFRQFF
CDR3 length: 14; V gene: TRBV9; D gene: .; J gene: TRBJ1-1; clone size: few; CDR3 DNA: TGTGCCAGCAGCGTGACGGCGGGGAACACTGAAGCTTTCTTT; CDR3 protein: CASSVTAGNTEAFF
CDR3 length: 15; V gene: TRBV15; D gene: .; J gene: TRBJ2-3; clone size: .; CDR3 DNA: TGTGCCACCAGCAGAGATTTGCGGCACACAGATACGCAGTATTTT; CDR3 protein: CATSRDLRHTDTQYF
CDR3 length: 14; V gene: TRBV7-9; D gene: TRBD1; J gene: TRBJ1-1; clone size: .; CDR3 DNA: TGTGCCAGCAGCTTCGGGACAGGGCATACTGAAGCTTTCTTT; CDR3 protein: CASSFGTGHTEAFF
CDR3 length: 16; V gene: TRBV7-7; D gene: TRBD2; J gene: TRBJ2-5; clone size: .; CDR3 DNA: TGTGCCAGCAGCCAACAATTTGGGGGACTAGCGGAGACCCAGTACTTC; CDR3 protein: CASSQQFGGLAETQYF
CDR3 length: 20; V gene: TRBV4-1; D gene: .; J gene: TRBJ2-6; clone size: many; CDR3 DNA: TGCGCCAGCAGCCAAGAGGCTAGCCGCCGAGTGCACTCTGGGGCCAACGTCCTGACTTTC; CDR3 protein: CASSQEASRRVHSGANVLTF
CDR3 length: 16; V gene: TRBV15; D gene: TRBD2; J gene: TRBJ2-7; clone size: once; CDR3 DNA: TGTGCCACCAGCAGAGGCCGGACTAGCGGGGGGTACGAGCAGTACTTC; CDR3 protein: CATSRGRTSGGYEQYF
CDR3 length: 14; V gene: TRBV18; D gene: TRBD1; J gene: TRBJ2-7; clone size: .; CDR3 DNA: TGTGCCAGCTCCCCTCGACAGGGGACCTACGAGCAGTACTTC; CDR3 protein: CASSPRQGTYEQYF
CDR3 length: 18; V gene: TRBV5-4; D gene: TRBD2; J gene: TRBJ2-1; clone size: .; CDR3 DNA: TGTGCCAGCAGCTTACTTGGGACTAGCGGGAGGATGATGGATGAGCAGTTCTTC; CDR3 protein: CASSLLGTSGRMMDEQFF
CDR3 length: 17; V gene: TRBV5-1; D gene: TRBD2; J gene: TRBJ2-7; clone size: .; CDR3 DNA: TGCGCCAGCAGCTGGGGGACTAGCGGCCTGAGCTCCTACGAGCAGTACTTC; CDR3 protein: CASSWGTSGLSSYEQYF
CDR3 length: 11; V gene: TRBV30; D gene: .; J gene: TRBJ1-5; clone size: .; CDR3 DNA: TGTGCCTGGGGTGCGGGTCAGCCCCAGCATTTT; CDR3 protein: CAWGAGQPQHF
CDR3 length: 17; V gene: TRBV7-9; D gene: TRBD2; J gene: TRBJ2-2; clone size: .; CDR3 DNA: TGTGCCAGCAGCCCCAAACCCGGGACTACAGAACCCGGGGAGCTGTTTTTT; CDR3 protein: CASSPKPGTTEPGELFF
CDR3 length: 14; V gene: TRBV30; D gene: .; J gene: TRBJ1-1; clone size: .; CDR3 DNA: TGTGCCTGGAGTGTACCCCGACCCTACACTGAAGCTTTCTTT; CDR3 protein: CAWSVPRPYTEAFF
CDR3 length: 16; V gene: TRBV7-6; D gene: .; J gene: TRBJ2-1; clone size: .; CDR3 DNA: TGTACCAGCAGCTTATCGTCTAGACCGATACTTAATGAGCAGTTCTTC; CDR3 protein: CTSSLSSRPILNEQFF
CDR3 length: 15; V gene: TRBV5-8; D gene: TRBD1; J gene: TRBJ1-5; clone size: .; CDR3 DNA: TGTGCCAGCAGCTTGGTACAGGGGGCCGGTCAGCCCCAGCATTTT; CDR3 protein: CASSLVQGAGQPQHF
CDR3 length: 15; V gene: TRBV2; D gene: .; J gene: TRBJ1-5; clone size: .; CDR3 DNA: TGTGCCAGCAGTGAAGGGCGCAGGGTAGATCAGCCCCAGCATTTT; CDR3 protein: CASSEGRRVDQPQHF
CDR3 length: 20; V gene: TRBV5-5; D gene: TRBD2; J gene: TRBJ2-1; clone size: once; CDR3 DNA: TGTGCCAGCAGCTTGGAGGGACCTAGCGGGAGTTTTTATTCCTACAATGAGCAGTTCTTC; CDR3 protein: CASSLEGPSGSFYSYNEQFF
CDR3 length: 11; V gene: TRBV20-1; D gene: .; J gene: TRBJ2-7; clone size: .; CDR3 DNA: TGCAGTGTAGCACTTGGCTACGAGCAGTACTTC; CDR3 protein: CSVALGYEQYF